Below are 13 T cell receptor beta chains sequenced from a single sample in a study of T-cell reconstitution after alpha-beta-depleted transplantation in children. Library preparation (for TCRbeta) was performed with unique molecular identifiers. TCRdb used MiXCR to reprocess the PCR reads, holding one entry per CDR3 protein. The repertoire holds approximately 80,000 distinct CDR3 sequences, with around 14% as singletons. Sequenced here: PBMCs, mostly from graft donor cells, sampled 180 days after TCRalphabeta/CD19-depleted stem cell transplant. The receptors were gathered from a male patient aged 2 to 10 who had a stem cell transplant for acute lymphoblastic leukemia, so the T cells may come from the graft donor.

This clonotype was counted between two and nine times. V and J are TRBV28 and TRBJ2-5; 8 bases are a match to TRBD2. The CDR3 is made up of 14 amino acids. Trimming cost V 7 bases and J 4 bases; bases outside gene matches: 8. Germline CDR1 and CDR2: MDHEN and SYDVKM. The CDR3 DNA is TGTGCCAGCACCGTTCGGGGGGGTGGAGAGACCCAGTACTTC. This sequence encodes CASTVRGGGETQYF.

This clonotype was recorded many times. CDR3 loop: CSVVGESGEQYF. The CDR3 DNA is TGCAGCGTTGTGGGGGAAAGCGGCGAGCAGTACTTC. The chain carries TRBV29-1 and TRBJ2-7, with D perhaps matching TRBD1 or TRBD2 (5 bases each). The germline CDR1 and CDR2 sequences are SQVTM and ANQGSEA. The V gene lost 4 bases and the J gene lost 6 bases, with 13 bases spanning the gap. The CDR3 is made up of 12 amino acids.

The chain joins TRBV20-1 to TRBJ1-6, with 9 bases that match TRBD1. The J segment lost 8 bases and the V segment lost 3 bases, leaving 5 bases of the junction unmatched. Germline values: CDR1 DFQATT, CDR2 SNEGSKA (reference sequence). CDR3 size: 14 residues. In nucleotides, the CDR3 is TGCAGTGCTAGGACAGGGGGGAGTTATTCACCCCTCCACTTT. Amino acid sequence: CSARTGGSYSPLHF.

In its sample, this clonotype was seen many times. The chain joins TRBV4-3 to TRBJ1-1; D is uncertain. Trimming pared 0 bases from V and 0 bases from J, leaving 11 bases between. From germline, CDR1 is LGHNA and CDR2 YSLEER. The CDR3 sequence is 16 residues long. For the CDR3, the DNA is TGCGCCAGCAGCCAAGATGAAACAGTTATGAACACTGAAGCTTTCTTT. This encodes CASSQDETVMNTEAFF.

The V gene is TRBV29-1, the J gene TRBJ2-7, with D possibly TRBD1 on 5 matching bases. With 7 bases removed from V and 3 bases from J, the gap between germline ends came to 13 bases. The germline V gene has CDR1 SQVTM and CDR2 ANQGSEA. CDR3 length: 12 residues. CDR3 DNA: TGCAGCGCCTGGGGCAGGGACTACGAGCAGTACTTC. Translated: CSAWGRDYEQYF.

This clonotype was seen a few times. V and J are TRBV30 and TRBJ1-5; 8 nucleotides line up with TRBD1. Trimming cost V 3 bases and J 9 bases; bases outside gene matches: 16. The CDR3 runs 16 residues. Germline loops: CDR1 GTSNPN, CDR2 SVGIG (reference sequence). The CDR3 DNA reads as TGTGCCTGGAGCCTCGTGGCGGGACAGGTGAAGTGGCCCCAGCATTTT. It encodes CAWSLVAGQVKWPQHF. Supplemented by reference TRBV30 and TRBJ1-5, the full variable domain reads SQTIHQWPATLVQPVGSPLSLECTVEGTSNPNLYWYRQAAGRGLQLLFYSVGIGQISSEVPQNLSASRPQDRQFILSSKKLLLSDSGFYLCAWSLVAGQVKWPQHFGDGTRLSIL.

This clonotype was seen ten or more times. The chain recombines TRBV27 with TRBJ2-7, with D perhaps matching TRBD1 (5 bases). The CDR3 is 14 residues long. V lost 4 bases and J 2 bases, leaving 12 bases between the germline ends. CDR1 and CDR2 from the germline V gene are MNHEY and SMNVEV (reference sequence). The CDR3 loop reads CASSYRRPAYEQYF. CDR3 nucleotide sequence: TGTGCCAGCAGTTACAGGCGTCCGGCCTACGAGCAGTACTTC.

This clonotype has more than one count but fewer than ten. The genes are TRBV7-2 and TRBJ1-4, with a weak D call TRBD1 (6 bases). Germline CDR1 and CDR2: SGHTA and FQGNSA. The V and J ends lost 1 base and 2 bases respectively, with 11 bases between them. This CDR3 has 16 amino acids. The CDR3 coding sequence is TGTGCCAGCAGCTTAGTGGACAGAGGGACTAATGAAAAACTGTTTTTT. Translating gives CASSLVDRGTNEKLFF.

V usage is TRBV7-8 and J usage is TRBJ2-5; unclear D gene. This CDR3 has 16 amino acids. V shed 5 bases and J shed 1 base, with 17 bases lying between them. Germline loops: CDR1 SGHVS, CDR2 FQNEAQ. The CDR3 DNA reads TGTGCCAGCAGCCTCTCCCTCTGGCGGTCCCAAGAGACCCAGTACTTC. Residues: CASSLSLWRSQETQYF.

The chain uses TRBV9 and TRBJ2-2; TRBD1 aligns across 7 bases. This CDR3 contains 15 residues. With V trimmed by 4 bases and J by 4 bases, 7 bases remained unmatched. From germline, CDR1 is SGDLS and CDR2 YYNGEE. CDR3 bases: TGTGCCAGCAGCAAAGGGGGCGCGGGCACCGGGGAGCTGTTTTTT. Encoded protein: CASSKGGAGTGELFF.

The rearrangement uses TRBV11-1 and TRBJ2-3; 10 bases are shared with TRBD2. This CDR3 contains 19 residues. The V gene's germline CDR1 is SGHAT and CDR2 FQDESV (reference sequence). With V trimmed by 6 bases and J by 6 bases, 21 bases remained unmatched. The CDR3 protein is CASRVATRSISGRKDTQYF. The CDR3 coding sequence is TGTGCCAGCAGAGTTGCCACTCGATCCATTAGCGGGAGGAAGGATACGCAGTATTTT.

At least ten counts were recorded for this clonotype. This chain joins TRBV20-1 and TRBJ2-7; TRBD2 aligns across 7 bases. Germline loops: CDR1 DFQATT, CDR2 SNEGSKA (reference sequence). The V segment lost 3 bases and the J segment 7 bases; nucleotides outside the gene matches: 15. This CDR3 is built from 15 residues. DNA of the CDR3: TGCAGTGCTAGCGGGGAGGGGCTCCTTGTGGAGGAGCAGTACTTC. Amino acid sequence: CSASGEGLLVEEQYF.

The rearrangement joins TRBV6-6 to TRBJ2-7; D call uncertain. This CDR3 comprises 11 residues. Germline loops: CDR1 MNHNY, CDR2 SVGAGI (reference sequence). V was shortened by 5 bases and J by 6 bases, with 8 bases between the two germline ends. Here the CDR3 DNA reads TGTGCCAGCAGTCACCAGAGCGAGCAGTACTTC. It encodes CASSHQSEQYF.